This entry describes one TCR beta chain. Trimming cost V 2 bases and J 3 bases, with 10 bases left between them. The CDR3 consists of 14 residues. CDR1 and CDR2 (germline): MNHEY, SMNVEV (reference sequence). The data were taken from a study of T cell responses to AZD1222 COVID-19 vaccine. Assay: immunoSEQ multiplex PCR; the TCRdb copy retains only in-frame clones and omits some. The table lists roughly 150,000 clones, around 90% of them singletons. This TCR was sampled from an adult in good health. V is TRBV27 and J is TRBJ1-2; no clear D. The sequencing used peripheral blood, collected on day 0 of AZD1222 vaccination. The CDR3 is CASSLRLGYYGYTF. The CDR3 DNA follows: TGTGCCAGCAGTTTACGCCTGGGTTACTATGGCTACACCTTC.